This T cell receptor (beta chain) was documented in a study of CD4 T cells in relation to SARS-CoV-2 and coronaviruses. This table comes from immunoSEQ multiplex PCR, and its TCRdb copy is limited to in-frame clones, with some not included. This table has roughly 25,000 clones, 75% to 85% appearing once. The CDR3 has 15 amino acids. V was pared by 4 bases and J by 3 bases, with 17 bases between. Germline V gene sequence: CDR1 SGHRS, CDR2 YFSETQ. A word on this clone: Its antigen is unknown.

The unexposed donors gave CD4+ T cells in about 2011-2019, prior to COVID-19. The cells were cultured for roughly 11 days before CD4+ T cells were isolated. About 2 million PBMCs per well were cultured with approximately 10 IU/ml IL-2. Sample: CD4+ T cells from PBMCs, cultured in vitro. The V and J genes are TRBV5-1 and TRBJ2-7, with D possibly matching TRBD2 (6 bases). This receptor was identified in a human donor in good health. In DNA form, the CDR3 reads TGCGCCAGCAGCGAAATACGGGGAGGCGACTACGAGCAGTACTTC. Translation gives CASSEIRGGDYEQYF.